What follows are 30 T cell receptor beta chains derived from one specimen sequenced in a study of T cells in localized non-small cell lung cancer. Generated by immunoSEQ multiplex PCR, the TCRdb table keeps only in-frame clones and is missing some. Of some 31,000 clones detected, 78% appear once; the ten largest clones hold around a third. The sequenced sample was peripheral blood, obtained before any cancer treatment. The receptors were sampled from a male donor at least 60 years old with stage II squamous cell lung carcinoma.

This clone was recorded a few times. This chain joins TRBV27 and TRBJ2-2, with 9 bases aligning to TRBD1. Germline CDR1 and CDR2: MNHEY and SMNVEV (reference sequence). Trimming took 4 bases from V and 5 from J; bases not matched to a gene: 5. The CDR3 contains 15 residues. This CDR3 is CASSSGTGRTGELFF. The CDR3 DNA reads as TGTGCCAGCAGTTCCGGGACAGGGCGGACCGGGGAGCTGTTTTTT.

The V call is TRBV5-4, the J call TRBJ2-5; D not resolved. The V end lost 0 bases, the J end lost 2 bases, and 11 bases lay between the germline ends. Germline values: CDR1 SGHNT, CDR2 YYREEE (reference sequence). This CDR3 contains 15 residues. The CDR3: CASSLEATQQETQYF. In nucleotides, the CDR3 is TGTGCCAGCAGCTTGGAGGCTACTCAACAAGAGACCCAGTACTTC.

This chain links TRBV5-6 with TRBJ2-7, with 8 bases aligning to TRBD1. Unmatched junction bases numbered 10, after V lost 4 bases and J lost 1 base. Germline V lookup: CDR1 SGHDT, CDR2 YYEEEE. This CDR3 is built from 16 residues. The CDR3 protein is CASSSLGTGFSYEQYF. The CDR3 region has the DNA TGTGCCAGCAGCAGCCTAGGGACAGGATTTTCCTACGAGCAGTACTTC.

The chain links TRBV2 to TRBJ2-7; D is uncertain. The V end was cut by 4 bases, the J end by 4 bases, with 17 bases between. There are 15 residues in the CDR3. CDR1 SNHLY and CDR2 FYNNEI come from the germline V gene. This CDR3 reads CASSGVVALSYEQYF. The CDR3 nucleotides are TGTGCCAGCAGTGGGGTAGTCGCCCTTAGTTACGAGCAGTACTTC. Drawing the rest from reference TRBV2 and TRBJ2-7, the complete variable domain is EPEVTQTPSHQVTQMGQEVILRCVPISNHLYFYWYRQILGQKVEFLVSFYNNEISEKSEIFDDQFSVERPDGSNFTLKIRSTKLEDSAMYFCASSGVVALSYEQYFGPGTRLTVT.

The chain employs TRBV7-6 and TRBJ2-3, with 7 bases aligning to TRBD2. The junction had 9 bases not matched to a gene; V was cut back by 5 bases and J by 1 base. Germline CDR1 and CDR2: SGHVS and FNYEAQ. The CDR3 has 16 amino acids. The CDR3 loop is CASSPAGEGGTDTQYF. CDR3 coding DNA: TGTGCCAGCAGCCCGGCGGGGGAGGGTGGCACAGATACGCAGTATTTT.

V is TRBV5-5 and J is TRBJ1-1; D remains ambiguous. CDR1 is SGHKS, CDR2 YYEKEE, per germline (reference sequence). Trimming shortened V by 3 bases and J by 2 bases, and 11 bases separated the two germline ends. There are 14 residues in the CDR3. CDR3 amino acids: CASSSLMQNTEAFF. DNA of the CDR3: TGTGCCAGCAGCTCGCTTATGCAAAACACTGAAGCTTTCTTT.

The chain uses TRBV2 and TRBJ1-2; D is unresolved. The CDR3 consists of 10 residues. Trimming removed 7 bases at V and 5 bases at J, with 5 bases between. Germline V gives CDR1 SNHLY, CDR2 FYNNEI. The CDR3 loop is CASNPYGYTF. In DNA form, the CDR3 reads TGTGCCAGCAACCCATATGGCTACACCTTC.

The CDR3 is CAWRNPGRETQYF. DNA for the CDR3: TGTGCCTGGAGGAATCCAGGGAGAGAGACCCAGTACTTC. The rearrangement joins TRBV30 to TRBJ2-5, with D perhaps TRBD1 or TRBD2 (5 bases each). Germline V gives CDR1 GTSNPN, CDR2 SVGIG (reference sequence). The CDR3 loop spans 13 amino acids. Trimming left V 3 bases short and J 4 bases short, with 12 bases between.

This clone appeared a few times. CDR3 in DNA: TGTGCCAGTAGTATTGGTGGGGACACTGAAGCTTTCTTT. It encodes CASSIGGDTEAFF. The chain employs TRBV19 and TRBJ1-1; D unresolved. The CDR3 extends over 13 amino acids. With 3 bases removed from V and 3 bases from J, the gap between germline ends came to 8 bases. From germline, CDR1 is LNHDA and CDR2 SQIVND (reference sequence). Complete variable domain (other parts from reference TRBV19 and TRBJ1-1): DGGITQSPKYLFRKEGQNVTLSCEQNLNHDAMYWYRQDPGQGLRLIYYSQIVNDFQKGDIAEGYSVSREKKESFPLTVTSAQKNPTAFYLCASSIGGDTEAFFGQGTRLTVV.

The count of this clone is one. The V call is TRBV5-1, the J call TRBJ2-7; 7 nucleotides agree with TRBD1. This CDR3 spans 18 amino acids. Germline CDR1 SGHRS, CDR2 YFSETQ. V lost 0 bases, J lost 0 bases, and 12 bases stayed unmatched. The CDR3 nucleotides are TGCGCCAGCAGCTTGGAAGGGACAGCCTCAACAACCTCCTACGAGCAGTACTTC. Its protein is CASSLEGTASTTSYEQYF.

The rearrangement links TRBV29-1 to TRBJ2-2; D unresolved. Germline CDR1 SQVTM, CDR2 ANQGSEA. The V end lost 0 bases, the J end lost 0 bases, and 2 bases lay between the germline ends. The CDR3 consists of 13 residues. In nucleotides, the CDR3 is TGCAGCGTTGAAGACCCGAACACCGGGGAGCTGTTTTTT. The encoded protein is CSVEDPNTGELFF.

The chain links TRBV18 to TRBJ2-7, with D maybe TRBD1 (5 bases). Trimming stripped 3 bases from V and 6 bases from J, with 18 bases between. Germline lookup yields CDR1 KGHSH and CDR2 LQKENI. The CDR3 runs to 15 residues. DNA for the CDR3: TGTGCCAGCTCACCGATCGGCCCAAGGGGTTCCGAGCAGTACTTC. As protein: CASSPIGPRGSEQYF.

The chain links TRBV11-3 to TRBJ2-3; no firm D call. Germline V lookup: CDR1 SGHNT, CDR2 YENEEA. The CDR3 consists of 15 residues. Trimming cost V 5 bases and J 4 bases, with 16 bases left between them. CDR3 loop: CASSPSPRQADTQYF. The DNA for the CDR3 is TGTGCCAGCAGCCCCTCCCCGAGACAAGCAGATACGCAGTATTTT.

The chain links TRBV5-1 to TRBJ1-2; possibly TRBD1 for D (5 bases). V lost 0 bases and J lost 8, with 14 bases in between. The CDR3 runs to 14 residues. The V gene's germline CDR1 is SGHRS and CDR2 YFSETQ. The CDR3 loop reads CASSLEGPFGGYTF. The CDR3 coding sequence is TGCGCCAGCAGCTTGGAGGGACCCTTCGGGGGCTACACCTTC.

The V and J genes are TRBV7-9 and TRBJ2-5; tentative D call: TRBD1 (5 bases). The CDR3 has 14 residues. Germline CDR1 reads SEHNR; CDR2 reads FQNEAQ (reference sequence). V was cut by 8 bases and J by 1 base, with 14 bases left in between. The CDR3 region has the DNA TGTGCCAGCGGGAATGGGGCGGTCCAAGAGACCCAGTACTTC. This translates into CASGNGAVQETQYF.

This chain joins TRBV6-5 and TRBJ1-4; TRBD1 aligns across 9 bases. CDR3 length: 14 amino acids. CDR1 MNHEY and CDR2 SVGAGI come from the germline V gene. V lost 5 bases and J lost 8; bases outside the gene matches: 6. The CDR3 sequence is CASSTKTGGEKLFF. The CDR3, as DNA: TGTGCCAGCAGTACCAAGACAGGGGGGGAAAAACTGTTTTTT.

The J gene is TRBJ2-2, the V gene TRBV10-2; tentatively, D is TRBD2 (5 bases). V was clipped by 7 bases and J by 1 base, with 10 bases between them. The germline V gene encodes CDR1 WSHSY and CDR2 SAAADI. This CDR3 has 14 residues. The DNA for the CDR3 is TGCGCCAGCAAGGAGGACCTGAACACCGGGGAGCTGTTTTTT. Translated, it gives CASKEDLNTGELFF.

This chain uses TRBV14 with TRBJ2-2; D unclear. Germline V gene lookup returns CDR1 SGHDN and CDR2 FVKESK. The V gene lost 4 bases and the J gene lost 1 base, with 10 bases spanning the gap. The CDR3 runs to 15 residues. CDR3 loop: CASSRDTENTGELFF. In DNA, the CDR3 is TGTGCCAGCAGCCGAGACACCGAGAACACCGGGGAGCTGTTTTTT.

The chain couples TRBV7-3 to TRBJ1-2; the D gene is possibly TRBD1 (5 bases). CDR1 is SGHTA and CDR2 is FQGTGA in the germline V gene. Trimming removed 2 bases at V and 4 bases at J, with 8 bases between. This CDR3 is built from 13 residues. For the CDR3, the DNA is TGTGCCAGCAGCTTAGACAGAACCTATGGCTACACCTTC. Translated, it gives CASSLDRTYGYTF.

This clone has just a few counts. J is TRBJ1-1 and V is TRBV27, with a tentative D call TRBD1 (5 bases). CDR3 length: 13 amino acids. The germline V gene has CDR1 MNHEY and CDR2 SMNVEV (reference sequence). Deletions cut 6 bases from V and 0 bases from J, with 8 bases between. The CDR3 sequence is CASRWDLNTEAFF. DNA of the CDR3: TGTGCCAGCAGGTGGGACCTGAACACTGAAGCTTTCTTT.

The chain is built from TRBV30 and TRBJ1-3; D is ambiguous. The length of the CDR3 is 14 residues. Between the trimmed V and J ends, which lost 1 base and 0 bases, there was a span of 7 bases. Per germline, CDR1 GTSNPN and CDR2 SVGIG (reference sequence). The CDR3 nucleotides are TGTGCCTGGAGTGGGACGGACTCTGGAAACACCATATATTTT. Its protein is CAWSGTDSGNTIYF.

This chain connects TRBV9 to TRBJ2-1; 13 bases line up with TRBD2. The CDR3 contains 16 residues. The trim removed 5 bases at V and 8 bases at J, leaving 10 bases unmatched. Germline V gene sequence: CDR1 SGDLS, CDR2 YYNGEE. CDR3 amino acids: CASSAGLAGAGHEQFF. The CDR3 bases are TGTGCCAGCAGTGCAGGACTAGCGGGGGCCGGCCATGAGCAGTTCTTC.

V usage is TRBV30 and J usage is TRBJ2-5; 10 positions match TRBD1. The CDR3 length is 13 residues. Germline-derived CDR1 and CDR2 are GTSNPN and SVGIG (reference sequence). The CDR3 protein is CASTGGSGETQYF. In DNA, the CDR3 is TGTGCATCGACAGGGGGCTCTGGGGAGACCCAGTACTTC.

As to this clone: The same CDR3 arises from other DNA sequences in this sample as well. In DNA form, the CDR3 reads TGTGCCAGTAGTATACGGGGACAGGGGAACACTGAAGCTTTCTTT. This gives the protein CASSIRGQGNTEAFF. The J gene is TRBJ1-1, the V gene TRBV19; 9 bases fit TRBD1. In germline, CDR1 is LNHDA, CDR2 SQIVND (reference sequence). This CDR3 has 15 residues. V lost 2 bases, J lost 1 base, and 2 bases stayed unmatched.

The chain recombines TRBV5-1 with TRBJ2-1; D is undetermined. The CDR3 consists of 12 residues. V lost 4 bases and J lost 9, with 11 bases in between. From germline, CDR1 is SGHRS and CDR2 YFSETQ. This CDR3 reads CASSLIFPEQFF. CDR3 bases: TGCGCCAGCAGCCTCATATTTCCTGAGCAGTTCTTC.

CDR3 DNA sequence: TGTGCCATCAGTGTGCCAGGGGAATACACTGAAGCTTTCTTT. Residues: CAISVPGEYTEAFF. The gene calls are TRBV10-3 and TRBJ1-1, with D perhaps TRBD1 (6 bases). Between the trimmed V and J ends, which lost 4 bases and 3 bases, there was a span of 12 bases. CDR1 and CDR2 from the germline V gene are ENHRY and SYGVKD. The CDR3 contains 14 residues.

This clone has more than one count but fewer than ten. The V call is TRBV6-5, the J call TRBJ2-7; maybe TRBD2 (6 bases). The CDR3 consists of 12 residues. V dropped 6 bases and J dropped 5 bases, with 11 bases sitting between them. CDR1 is MNHEY, CDR2 SVGAGI, per germline. This chain's CDR3 is CASRGGPHEQYF. The CDR3 DNA follows: TGTGCCAGCAGGGGGGGACCCCACGAGCAGTACTTC.

This chain joins TRBV30 and TRBJ1-4; no clear D gene. The J call may be mistaken, given a closer DNA end match to TRBJ2-2. The CDR3 spans 11 residues. CDR1 is GTSNPN, CDR2 SVGIG, per germline (reference sequence). In DNA, the CDR3 is TGTGCCTGGAGTGTGTTCAGGGAGCTGTTTTTT. Residues: CAWSVFRELFF.

The chain carries TRBV18 and TRBJ2-7; D remains unclear. This CDR3 has 14 amino acids. Trimming stripped 3 bases from V and 1 base from J, with 10 bases between. The germline gives CDR1 KGHSH, CDR2 LQKENI. The DNA of the CDR3 is TGTGCCAGCTCACCCTCCGAGACATCCTACGAGCAGTACTTC. Translation gives CASSPSETSYEQYF.

The chain couples TRBV30 to TRBJ2-1; weak D call: TRBD2 (6 bases). The V and J ends lost 0 bases and 9 bases respectively, with 12 bases between them. Per germline, CDR1 GTSNPN and CDR2 SVGIG (reference sequence). This CDR3 spans 13 amino acids. Here the CDR3 DNA reads TGTGCCTGGAGTGTACGGAGGGGTCTTGAGCAGTTCTTC. It is translated as CAWSVRRGLEQFF.